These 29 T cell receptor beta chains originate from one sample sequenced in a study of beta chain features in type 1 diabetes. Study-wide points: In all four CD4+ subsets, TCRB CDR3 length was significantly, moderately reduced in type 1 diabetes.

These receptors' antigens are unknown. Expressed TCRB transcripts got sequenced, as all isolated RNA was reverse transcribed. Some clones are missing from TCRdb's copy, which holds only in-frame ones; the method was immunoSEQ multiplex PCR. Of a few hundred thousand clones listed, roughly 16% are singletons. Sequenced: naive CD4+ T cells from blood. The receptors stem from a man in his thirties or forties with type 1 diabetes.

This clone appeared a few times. The DNA for the CDR3 is TGCGCCAGCAGTCCCCCTGGTAGCGGGGGAAATGAGCAGTTCTTC. It encodes CASSPPGSGGNEQFF. The rearrangement uses TRBV5-1 and TRBJ2-1, with 9 bases that match TRBD2. The length of the CDR3 is 15 residues. V dropped 5 bases and J dropped 7; count of bases not matched to a gene: 10. The germline gives CDR1 SGHRS, CDR2 YFSETQ.

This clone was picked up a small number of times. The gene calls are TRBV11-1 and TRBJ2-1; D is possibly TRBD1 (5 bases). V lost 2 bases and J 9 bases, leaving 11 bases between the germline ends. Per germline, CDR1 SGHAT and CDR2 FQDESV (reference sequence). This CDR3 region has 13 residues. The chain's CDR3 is CASSLRFQGEQFF. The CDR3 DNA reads TGTGCCAGCAGCTTAAGGTTTCAGGGTGAGCAGTTCTTC.

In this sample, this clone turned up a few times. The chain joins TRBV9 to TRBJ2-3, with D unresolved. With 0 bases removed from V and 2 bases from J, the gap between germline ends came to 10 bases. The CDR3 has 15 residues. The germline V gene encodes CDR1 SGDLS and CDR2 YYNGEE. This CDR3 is CASSVGVSYTDTQYF. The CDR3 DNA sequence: TGTGCCAGCAGCGTAGGGGTCAGCTACACAGATACGCAGTATTTT.

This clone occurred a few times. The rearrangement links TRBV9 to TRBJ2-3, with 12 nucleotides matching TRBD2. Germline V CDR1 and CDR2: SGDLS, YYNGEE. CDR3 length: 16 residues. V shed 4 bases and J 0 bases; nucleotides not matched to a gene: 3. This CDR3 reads CASSRTSGASTDTQYF. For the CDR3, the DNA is TGTGCCAGCAGCCGGACTAGCGGGGCTAGCACAGATACGCAGTATTTT.

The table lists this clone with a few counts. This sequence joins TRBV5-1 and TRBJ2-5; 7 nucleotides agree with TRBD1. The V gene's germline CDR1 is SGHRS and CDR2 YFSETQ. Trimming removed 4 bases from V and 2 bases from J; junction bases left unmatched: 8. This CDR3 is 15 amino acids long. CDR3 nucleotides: TGCGCCAGCAGCCTACAACCGGGACAGCAAGAGACCCAGTACTTC. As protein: CASSLQPGQQETQYF.

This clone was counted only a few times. The DNA for the CDR3 is TGTGCCAGCAGCCCACCGGGGCGGTACTCCTACGAGCAGTACTTC. Protein sequence: CASSPPGRYSYEQYF. The chain has TRBV7-9 and TRBJ2-7; TRBD1 or TRBD2 may be the D gene (5 bases each). The V and J ends lost 5 bases and 0 bases respectively, with 14 bases between them. CDR3 length: 15 residues. Germline lookup yields CDR1 SEHNR and CDR2 FQNEAQ (reference sequence).

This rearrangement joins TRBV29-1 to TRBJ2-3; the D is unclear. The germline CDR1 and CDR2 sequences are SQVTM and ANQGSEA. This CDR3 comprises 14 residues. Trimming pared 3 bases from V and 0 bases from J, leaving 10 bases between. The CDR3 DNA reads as TGCAGCGTTGATGGAGACGGGAGCACAGATACGCAGTATTTT. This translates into CSVDGDGSTDTQYF.

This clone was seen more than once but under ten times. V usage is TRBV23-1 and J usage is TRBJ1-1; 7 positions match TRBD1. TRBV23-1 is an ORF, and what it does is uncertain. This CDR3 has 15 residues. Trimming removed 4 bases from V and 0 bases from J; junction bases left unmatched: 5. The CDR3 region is CASSRPGTVNTEAFF. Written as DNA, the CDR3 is TGCGCCAGCAGTCGCCCTGGGACAGTGAACACTGAAGCTTTCTTT.

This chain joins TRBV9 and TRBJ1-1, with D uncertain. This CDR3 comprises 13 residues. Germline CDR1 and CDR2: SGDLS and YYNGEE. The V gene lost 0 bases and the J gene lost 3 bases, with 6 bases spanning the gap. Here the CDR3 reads CASSVEGYTEAFF. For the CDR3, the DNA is TGTGCCAGCAGCGTAGAAGGTTACACTGAAGCTTTCTTT.

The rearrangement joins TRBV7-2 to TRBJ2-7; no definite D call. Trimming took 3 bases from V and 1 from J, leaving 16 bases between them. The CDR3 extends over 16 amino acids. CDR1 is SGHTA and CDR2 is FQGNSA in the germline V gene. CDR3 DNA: TGTGCCAGCAGCTTGAGTGCACAGCGTCGGTCCTACGAGCAGTACTTC. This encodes CASSLSAQRRSYEQYF. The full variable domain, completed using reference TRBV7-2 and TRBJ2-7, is GAGVSQSPSNKVTEKGKDVELRCDPISGHTALYWYRQSLGQGLEFLIYFQGNSAPDKSGLPSDRFSAERTGGSVSTLTIQRTQQEDSAVYLCASSLSAQRRSYEQYFGPGTRLTVT.

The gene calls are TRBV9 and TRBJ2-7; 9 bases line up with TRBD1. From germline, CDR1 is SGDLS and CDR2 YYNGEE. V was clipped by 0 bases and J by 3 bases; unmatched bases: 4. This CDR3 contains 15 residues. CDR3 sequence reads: CASSVGDRDLYEQYF. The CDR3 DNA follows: TGTGCCAGCAGCGTAGGGGACAGGGACCTCTACGAGCAGTACTTC.

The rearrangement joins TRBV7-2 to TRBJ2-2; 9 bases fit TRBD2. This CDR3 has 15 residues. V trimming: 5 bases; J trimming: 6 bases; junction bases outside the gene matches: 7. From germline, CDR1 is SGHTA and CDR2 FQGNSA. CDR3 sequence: CASSLEGTSPGELFF. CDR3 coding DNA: TGTGCCAGCAGCCTAGAAGGGACTAGCCCCGGGGAGCTGTTTTTT.

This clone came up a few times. In DNA form, the CDR3 reads TGCGCCAGCAGCCAAGATGTCAACCAGGCTAGCACAGATACGCAGTATTTT. Translated: CASSQDVNQASTDTQYF. J is TRBJ2-3 and V is TRBV4-1; no clear D. The ends were cut back, 0 bases at V and 0 bases at J, with 13 bases in the middle. Looked up from germline, CDR1 is MGHRA and CDR2 is YSYEKL. The CDR3 length is 17 residues.

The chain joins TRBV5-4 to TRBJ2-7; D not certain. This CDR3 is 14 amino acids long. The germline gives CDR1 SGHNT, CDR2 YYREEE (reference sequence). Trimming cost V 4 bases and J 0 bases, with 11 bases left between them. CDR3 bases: TGTGCCAGCAGCCCCGAGCAGGCCTCCTACGAGCAGTACTTC. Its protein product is CASSPEQASYEQYF. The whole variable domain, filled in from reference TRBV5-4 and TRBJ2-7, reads ETGVTQSPTHLIKTRGQQVTLRCSSQSGHNTVSWYQQALGQGPQFIFQYYREEENGRGNFPPRFSGLQFPNYSSELNVNALELDDSALYLCASSPEQASYEQYFGPGTRLTVT.

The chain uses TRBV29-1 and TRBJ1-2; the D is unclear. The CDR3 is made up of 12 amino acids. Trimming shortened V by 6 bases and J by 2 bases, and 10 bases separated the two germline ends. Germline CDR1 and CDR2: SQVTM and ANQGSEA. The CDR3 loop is CSVLVINYGYTF. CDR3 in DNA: TGCAGCGTCTTGGTCATCAACTATGGCTACACCTTC.

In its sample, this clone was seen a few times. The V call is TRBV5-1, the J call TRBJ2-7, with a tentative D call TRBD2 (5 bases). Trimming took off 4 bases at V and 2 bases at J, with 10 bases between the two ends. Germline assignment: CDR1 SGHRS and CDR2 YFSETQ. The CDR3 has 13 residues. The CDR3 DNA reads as TGCGCCAGCAGCCGACGGGATACCTACGAGCAGTACTTC. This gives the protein CASSRRDTYEQYF.

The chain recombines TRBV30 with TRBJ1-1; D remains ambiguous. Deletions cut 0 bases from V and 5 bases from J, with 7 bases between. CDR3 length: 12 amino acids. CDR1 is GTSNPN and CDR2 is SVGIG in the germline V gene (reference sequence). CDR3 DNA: TGTGCCTGGAGTGTTGTGGGGACTGAAGCTTTCTTT. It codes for CAWSVVGTEAFF.

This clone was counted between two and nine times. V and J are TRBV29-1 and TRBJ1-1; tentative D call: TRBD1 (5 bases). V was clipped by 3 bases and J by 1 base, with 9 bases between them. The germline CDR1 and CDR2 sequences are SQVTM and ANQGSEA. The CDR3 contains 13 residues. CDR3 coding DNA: TGCAGCGTTGATATGAGGGGGAACACTGAAGCTTTCTTT. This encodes CSVDMRGNTEAFF.

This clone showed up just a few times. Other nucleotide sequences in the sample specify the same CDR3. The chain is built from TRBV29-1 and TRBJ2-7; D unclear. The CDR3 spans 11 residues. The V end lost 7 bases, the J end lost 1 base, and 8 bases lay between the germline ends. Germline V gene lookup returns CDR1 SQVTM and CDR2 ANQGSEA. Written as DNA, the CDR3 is TGCAGCGCTGCCGGATCCTACGAGCAGTACTTC. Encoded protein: CSAAGSYEQYF.

Here the CDR3 DNA reads TGTGCCAGCAGCTTCGGAACAGGGGACTATGGCTACACCTTC. It specifies CASSFGTGDYGYTF. The chain combines TRBV7-2 with TRBJ1-2, with 7 positions matching TRBD1. This CDR3 has 14 amino acids. V was clipped by 3 bases and J by 3 bases; unmatched bases: 4. Germline V CDR1 and CDR2: SGHTA, FQGNSA.

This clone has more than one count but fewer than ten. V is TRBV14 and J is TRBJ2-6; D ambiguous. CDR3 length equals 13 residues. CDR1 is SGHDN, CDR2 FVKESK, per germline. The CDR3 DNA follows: TGTGCGACGCAGGCGACTGGGGCCAACGTCCTGACTTTC. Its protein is CATQATGANVLTF.

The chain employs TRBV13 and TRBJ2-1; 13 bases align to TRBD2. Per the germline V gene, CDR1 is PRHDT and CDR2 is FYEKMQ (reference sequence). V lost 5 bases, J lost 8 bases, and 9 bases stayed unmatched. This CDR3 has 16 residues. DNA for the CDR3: TGTGCCAGCAGCCCACGGACTAGCGGGAGAAGGGATGAGCAGTTCTTC. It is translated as CASSPRTSGRRDEQFF.

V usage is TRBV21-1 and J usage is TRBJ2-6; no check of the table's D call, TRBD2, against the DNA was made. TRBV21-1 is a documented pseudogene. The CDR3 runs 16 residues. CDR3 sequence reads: CASSKCSPSGANVLTF. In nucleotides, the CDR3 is TGTGCCAGCAGCAAATGTAGCCCCTCTGGGGCCAACGTCCTGACTTTC.

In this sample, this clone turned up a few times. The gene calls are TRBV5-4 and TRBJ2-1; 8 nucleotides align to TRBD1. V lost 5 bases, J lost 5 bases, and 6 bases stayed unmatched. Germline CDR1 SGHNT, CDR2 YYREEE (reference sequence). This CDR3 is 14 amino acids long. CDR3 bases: TGTGCCAGCAGGAAGGACAGGGCAGACAATGAGCAGTTCTTC. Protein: CASRKDRADNEQFF.

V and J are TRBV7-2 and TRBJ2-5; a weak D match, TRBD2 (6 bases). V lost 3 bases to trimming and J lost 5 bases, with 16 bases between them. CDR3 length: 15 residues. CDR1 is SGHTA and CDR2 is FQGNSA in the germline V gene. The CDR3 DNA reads TGTGCCAGCAGCTTTCGCCGAGCTAGCGAGGAGACCCAGTACTTC. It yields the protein CASSFRRASEETQYF.

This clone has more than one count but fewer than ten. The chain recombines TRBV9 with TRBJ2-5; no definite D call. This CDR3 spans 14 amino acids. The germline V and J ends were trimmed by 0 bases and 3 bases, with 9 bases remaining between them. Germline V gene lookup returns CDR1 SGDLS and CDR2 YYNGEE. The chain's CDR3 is CASSVENREETQYF. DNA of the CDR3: TGTGCCAGCAGCGTAGAGAACAGAGAAGAGACCCAGTACTTC.

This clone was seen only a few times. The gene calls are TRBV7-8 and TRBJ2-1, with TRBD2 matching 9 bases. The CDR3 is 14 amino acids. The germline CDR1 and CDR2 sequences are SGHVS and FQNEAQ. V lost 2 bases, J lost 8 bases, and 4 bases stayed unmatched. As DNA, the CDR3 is TGTGCCAGCAGCTTACGCGGGAGGGGCGATGAGCAGTTCTTC. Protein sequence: CASSLRGRGDEQFF.

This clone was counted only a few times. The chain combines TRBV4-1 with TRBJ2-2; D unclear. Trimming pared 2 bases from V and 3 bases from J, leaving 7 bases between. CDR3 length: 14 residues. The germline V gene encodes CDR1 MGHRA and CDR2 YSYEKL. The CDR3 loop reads CASSQRSDTGELFF. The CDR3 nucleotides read TGCGCCAGCAGCCAACGATCAGACACCGGGGAGCTGTTTTTT.

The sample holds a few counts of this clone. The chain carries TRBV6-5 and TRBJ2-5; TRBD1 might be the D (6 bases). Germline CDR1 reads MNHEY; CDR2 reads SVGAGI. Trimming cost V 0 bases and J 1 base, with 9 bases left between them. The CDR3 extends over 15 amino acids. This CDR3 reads CASSYSGGVQETQYF. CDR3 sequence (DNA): TGTGCCAGCAGTTACTCAGGGGGAGTCCAAGAGACCCAGTACTTC.